This T cell receptor beta chain came from a study of cytomegalovirus exposure and HLA in healthy donors. To note about this clone: As yet, its antigen is unknown.

Measured with immunoSEQ multiplex PCR; TCRdb has only the in-frame clones, and not every one. The data show 190,000 or so clones, with 80% to 85% seen just once and about 3% held by the top ten. Findings of the study overall: The dataset shows that most TCR sequences were rare, while some public TCRs occurred in many donors.

The TCR originated in a woman younger than 30 in good health and CMV-seropositive. The sample consisted of PBMCs.

CDR3 loop: CASSERSSLPEETQYF. Written as DNA, the CDR3 is TGTGCCAGCAGTGAAAGGTCTAGCCTACCCGAAGAGACCCAGTACTTC. V usage is TRBV6-1 and J usage is TRBJ2-5; possible D gene TRBD2, 5 bases. There are 16 residues in the CDR3. Trimming took 2 bases from V and 3 from J, leaving 16 bases between them. The germline V gene encodes CDR1 MNHNS and CDR2 SASEGT.